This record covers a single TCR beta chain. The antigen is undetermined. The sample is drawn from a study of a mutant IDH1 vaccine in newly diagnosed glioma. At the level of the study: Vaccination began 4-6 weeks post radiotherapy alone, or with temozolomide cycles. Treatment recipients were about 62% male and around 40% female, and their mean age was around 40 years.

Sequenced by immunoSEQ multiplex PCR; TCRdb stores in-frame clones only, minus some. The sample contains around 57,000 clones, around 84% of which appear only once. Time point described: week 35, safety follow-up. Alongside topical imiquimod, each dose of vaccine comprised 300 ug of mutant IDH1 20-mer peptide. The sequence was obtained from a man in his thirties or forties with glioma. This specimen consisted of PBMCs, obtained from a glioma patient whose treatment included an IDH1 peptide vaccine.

CDR3 nucleotide sequence: TGTGCCAGCAGCTTGGGGCCCGGGACTAACTACGAGCAGTACTTC. This gives the protein CASSLGPGTNYEQYF. The genes are TRBV5-6 and TRBJ2-7; 7 bases are a match to TRBD2. Trimming took 0 bases from V and 3 from J; bases not matched to a gene: 6. The CDR3 covers 15 residues. Germline V lookup: CDR1 SGHDT, CDR2 YYEEEE.